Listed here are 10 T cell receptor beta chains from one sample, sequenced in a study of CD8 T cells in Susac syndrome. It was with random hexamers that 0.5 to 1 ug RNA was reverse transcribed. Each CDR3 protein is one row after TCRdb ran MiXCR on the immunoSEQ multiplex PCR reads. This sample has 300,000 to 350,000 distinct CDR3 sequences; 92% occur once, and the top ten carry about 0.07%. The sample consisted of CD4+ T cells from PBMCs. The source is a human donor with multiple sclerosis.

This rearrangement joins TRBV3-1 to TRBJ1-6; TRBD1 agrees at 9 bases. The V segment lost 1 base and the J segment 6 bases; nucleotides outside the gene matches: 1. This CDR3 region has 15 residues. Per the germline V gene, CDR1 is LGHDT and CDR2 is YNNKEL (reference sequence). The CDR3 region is CASSQGQGVNSPLHF. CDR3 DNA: TGTGCCAGCAGCCAAGGACAGGGGGTTAATTCACCCCTCCACTTT.

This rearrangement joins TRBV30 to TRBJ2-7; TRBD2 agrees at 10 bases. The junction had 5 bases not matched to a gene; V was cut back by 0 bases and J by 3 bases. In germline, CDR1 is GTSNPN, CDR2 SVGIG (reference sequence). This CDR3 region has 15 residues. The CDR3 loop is CAWSVRWTSGYEQYF. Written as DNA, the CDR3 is TGTGCCTGGAGTGTACGGTGGACTAGCGGCTACGAGCAGTACTTC.

CDR3 protein: CASKTGTAVGERLFF. CDR3 in DNA: TGTGCCAGCAAGACCGGGACAGCGGTCGGGGAGCGGCTGTTTTTT. The chain recombines TRBV2 with TRBJ2-2; 7 bases are a match to TRBD1. The CDR3 extends over 15 amino acids. CDR1 and CDR2 (germline): SNHLY, FYNNEI. The trim removed 7 bases at V and 13 bases at J, leaving 18 bases unmatched.

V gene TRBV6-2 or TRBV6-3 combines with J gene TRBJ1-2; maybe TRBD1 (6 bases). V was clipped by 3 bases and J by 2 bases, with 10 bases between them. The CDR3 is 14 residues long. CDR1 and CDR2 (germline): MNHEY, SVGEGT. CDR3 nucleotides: TGTGCCAGCAGTTATGGGGGCCCGAACTATGGCTACACCTTC. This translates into CASSYGGPNYGYTF.

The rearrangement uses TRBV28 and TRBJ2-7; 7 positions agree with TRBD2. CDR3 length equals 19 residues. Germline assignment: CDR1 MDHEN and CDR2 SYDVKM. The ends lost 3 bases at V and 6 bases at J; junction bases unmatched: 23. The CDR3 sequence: CASSFPIRSVGLSGVEQYF. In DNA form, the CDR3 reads TGTGCCAGCAGTTTTCCCATCCGCAGCGTGGGGCTCAGCGGGGTCGAGCAGTACTTC.

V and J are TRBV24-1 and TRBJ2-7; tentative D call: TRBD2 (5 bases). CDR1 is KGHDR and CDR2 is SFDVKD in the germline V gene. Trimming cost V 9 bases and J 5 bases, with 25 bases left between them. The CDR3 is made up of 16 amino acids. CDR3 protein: CATAILGRSCENEQYF. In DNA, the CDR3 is TGTGCCACCGCTATCCTGGGGAGAAGTTGTGAAAACGAGCAGTACTTC.

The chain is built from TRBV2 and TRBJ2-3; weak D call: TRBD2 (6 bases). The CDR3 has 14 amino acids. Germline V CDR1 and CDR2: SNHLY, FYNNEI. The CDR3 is CASQGRTYTDTQYF. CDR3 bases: TGTGCTTCCCAAGGGAGGACTTACACAGATACGCAGTATTTT.

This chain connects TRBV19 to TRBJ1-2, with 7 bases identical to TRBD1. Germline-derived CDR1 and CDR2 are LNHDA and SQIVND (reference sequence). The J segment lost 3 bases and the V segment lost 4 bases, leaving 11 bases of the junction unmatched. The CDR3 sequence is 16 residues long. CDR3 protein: CASSTIQGPIYYGYTF. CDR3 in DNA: TGTGCCAGTAGTACGATACAGGGGCCGATTTACTATGGCTACACCTTC. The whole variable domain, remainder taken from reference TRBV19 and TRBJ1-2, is DGGITQSPKYLFRKEGQNVTLSCEQNLNHDAMYWYRQDPGQGLRLIYYSQIVNDFQKGDIAEGYSVSREKKESFPLTVTSAQKNPTAFYLCASSTIQGPIYYGYTFGSGTRLTVV.

CDR3 in amino acids: CASGGGGKDYGYTF. CDR3 in DNA: TGTGCCAGCGGAGGGGGGGGGAAGGACTATGGCTACACCTTC. The V and J genes are TRBV28 and TRBJ1-2; TRBD1 is a possible D gene (6 bases). The V end was cut by 8 bases, the J end by 3 bases, with 16 bases between. CDR3 length: 14 residues. Germline V gene lookup returns CDR1 MDHEN and CDR2 SYDVKM.

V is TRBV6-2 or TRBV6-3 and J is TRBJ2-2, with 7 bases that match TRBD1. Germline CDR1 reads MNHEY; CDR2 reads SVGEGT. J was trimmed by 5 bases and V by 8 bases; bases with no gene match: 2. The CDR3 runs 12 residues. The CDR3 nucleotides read TGTGCCAGCGCAGGGGGAACCGGGGAGCTGTTTTTT. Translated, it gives CASAGGTGELFF.